This is a list of T cell receptor beta chains from one sample in a study of T cell repertoires in cytomegalovirus infection. Their target antigens are unknown. Via MiXCR, TCRdb re-called the reads, giving one row per CDR3 protein. The data contain fewer than 650,000 distinct CDR3 sequences, around two fifths of them singletons. The sequencing here drew on cultured PBMCs, taken from culture after CMV antigen stimulation. The source of these receptors is a human donor in good health (CMV status not recorded). Some clones in this sample may be carry-over from other donors' samples. Both conserved end residues are part of each CDR3. The D gene is left open where the match is weak. Clone size appears in some rows only: once, few, many, or a class for an expanded clone.

TRBJ2-7 few TRBV7-2 TRBD1 TGTGCCAGCAGCCCCTGGGGGACAGGGACCTCCTACGAGCAGTACTTC CASSPWGTGTSYEQYF
TRBJ1-1 NA TRBV19 NA TGTGCCAGTCGCTCGAGGGCTGGTCTCACTGAAGCTTTCTTT CASRSRAGLTEAFF
TRBJ2-3 NA TRBV7-9 NA TGTGCCAGCAGCTTACCCCAGATAGATACGCAGTATTTT CASSLPQIDTQYF
TRBJ2-5 few TRBV7-8 TRBD1 TGTGCCAGCAGCTCCCGGACAGGGGGAAAAGAGACCCAGTACTTC CASSSRTGGKETQYF
TRBJ2-6 few TRBV19 NA TGTGCCAGTAGTCCTTGGAGGGGGGCCAACGTCCTGACTTTC CASSPWRGANVLTF
TRBJ1-1 NA TRBV18 TRBD1 TGTGCCAGCTCAACCGGGACAGGGAGGAACACTGAAGCTTTCTTT CASSTGTGRNTEAFF
TRBJ1-1 NA TRBV6-2/TRBV6-3 NA TGTGCCAGCAGTCTAGGATGGATGGAAGCTTTCTTT CASSLGWMEAFF
TRBJ1-2 NA TRBV12-3/TRBV12-4 NA TGTGCCAGCAGCGTCGGTAGGATCTATGGCTACACCTTC CASSVGRIYGYTF
TRBJ2-3 NA TRBV12-3/TRBV12-4 TRBD1 TGTGCCAGCAGTCCTAGACAGGGCGGCGCGCAGTATTTT CASSPRQGGAQYF
TRBJ1-5 NA TRBV12-3/TRBV12-4 NA TGTGCCAGCAGTGACAAAACAGTAAATCAGCCCCAGCATTTT CASSDKTVNQPQHF
TRBJ2-1 NA TRBV12-3/TRBV12-4 TRBD1 TGTGCCAGCAGTTTACGTCGACAGGGGGACGTCAATGAGCAGTTCTTC CASSLRRQGDVNEQFF
TRBJ2-7 NA TRBV6-5 NA TGTGCCACCTCCCCGGCGGGGAGCAACTACGAGCAGTACTTC CATSPAGSNYEQYF
TRBJ2-7 NA TRBV7-8 TRBD2 TGTGCCAGCAGCAAGCACCTAGCGGGAGGGCCATGGGAGCAGTACTTC CASSKHLAGGPWEQYF
TRBJ2-2 NA TRBV20-1 NA TGCAGTGCTAGAAGAGGGTGGGACACCGGGGAGCTGTTTTTT CSARRGWDTGELFF
TRBJ2-2 few TRBV7-9 NA TGTGCCAGCAGCTTAATTGACGCGACCACCGGGGAGCTGTTTTTT CASSLIDATTGELFF
TRBJ2-3 few TRBV6-5 NA TGTGCCAGCAGTTACTTTGACGGCACAGATACGCAGTATTTT CASSYFDGTDTQYF
TRBJ2-7 few TRBV12-3/TRBV12-4 NA TGTGCCAGCAGTTTTGACCTCCCCTACGAGCAGTACTTC CASSFDLPYEQYF
TRBJ2-5 NA TRBV3-1 NA TGTGCCAGCAGCCAAGAAGGAGGCAGGGGTTTGTTGCAGTACTTC CASSQEGGRGLLQYF
TRBJ2-6 few TRBV7-2 NA TGTGCCAGCAGCTTAGGGCGGAAGGGGGCTGGGGCCAACGTCCTGACTTTC CASSLGRKGAGANVLTF
TRBJ2-5 few TRBV12-3/TRBV12-4 NA TGTGCCAGCAGTATTGGGACTTTAGAGACCCAGTACTTC CASSIGTLETQYF
TRBJ1-2 NA TRBV5-4 NA TGTGCCAGCAGCTCGGGGGCGATTAACTATGGCTACACCTTC CASSSGAINYGYTF
TRBJ1-2 many TRBV24-1 NA TGTGCCACCAGTGCAGCTAACTATGGCTACACCTTC CATSAANYGYTF
TRBJ1-3 few TRBV12-5 NA TGTGCTAGTGGTCCGGACGGCGGGGACACCATATATTTT CASGPDGGDTIYF
TRBJ2-5 NA TRBV5-4 NA TGTGCCAGCAGCACCCGCAGGCAGGGTGGAGAGACCCAGTACTTC CASSTRRQGGETQYF
TRBJ2-1 few TRBV5-1 TRBD1 TGCGCCAGCAGCCGGACGTGGACAGGGGATAGCGGTGAGCAGTTCTTC CASSRTWTGDSGEQFF
TRBJ2-2 once TRBV20-1 NA TGCAGTGCCATAGACACTTCGAACACCGGGGAGCTGTTTTTT CSAIDTSNTGELFF
TRBJ1-2 few TRBV20-1 NA TGCAGTGCTAGAGGTCAGGTCAACTATGGCTACACCTTC CSARGQVNYGYTF
TRBJ2-3 NA TRBV20-1 NA TGCAGTGCTACGGGGGACGCTAGCACAGATACGCAGTATTTT CSATGDASTDTQYF
TRBJ2-7 few TRBV11-2 NA TGTGCCAGCATCAACCTAGTACGGGGCTCCTACGAGCAGTACTTC CASINLVRGSYEQYF
TRBJ1-2 few TRBV28 NA TGTGCCAGCAGTTTCGCAACCGGCTACACCTTC CASSFATGYTF
TRBJ2-3 NA TRBV2 NA TGTGCCAGCAATGGGGGGTCAGATACGCAGTATTTT CASNGGSDTQYF
TRBJ2-7 NA TRBV6-2/TRBV6-3 TRBD2 TGTGCCAGCAGTTACTCGGTACGGGAGGGCCTCTACGAGCAGTACTTC CASSYSVREGLYEQYF
TRBJ2-3 few TRBV7-4 TRBD1 TGTGCCAGCAGCTCTAACCCAACACTCGACAGGGACCCAGATACGCAGTATTTT CASSSNPTLDRDPDTQYF
TRBJ2-7 NA TRBV7-2 TRBD2 TGTGCCAGCAGCTTATATTTTAGAGCGGGAGGCTACGAGCAGTACTTC CASSLYFRAGGYEQYF
TRBJ2-3 NA TRBV7-2 TRBD2 TGTGCCAGCAGCCGGGGTAGCGGGGGGGCCGCAGATACGCAGTATTTT CASSRGSGGAADTQYF
TRBJ1-5 few TRBV12-3/TRBV12-4 NA TGTGCCAGCAGGGGACCTAATAGCAATCAGCCCCAGCATTTT CASRGPNSNQPQHF